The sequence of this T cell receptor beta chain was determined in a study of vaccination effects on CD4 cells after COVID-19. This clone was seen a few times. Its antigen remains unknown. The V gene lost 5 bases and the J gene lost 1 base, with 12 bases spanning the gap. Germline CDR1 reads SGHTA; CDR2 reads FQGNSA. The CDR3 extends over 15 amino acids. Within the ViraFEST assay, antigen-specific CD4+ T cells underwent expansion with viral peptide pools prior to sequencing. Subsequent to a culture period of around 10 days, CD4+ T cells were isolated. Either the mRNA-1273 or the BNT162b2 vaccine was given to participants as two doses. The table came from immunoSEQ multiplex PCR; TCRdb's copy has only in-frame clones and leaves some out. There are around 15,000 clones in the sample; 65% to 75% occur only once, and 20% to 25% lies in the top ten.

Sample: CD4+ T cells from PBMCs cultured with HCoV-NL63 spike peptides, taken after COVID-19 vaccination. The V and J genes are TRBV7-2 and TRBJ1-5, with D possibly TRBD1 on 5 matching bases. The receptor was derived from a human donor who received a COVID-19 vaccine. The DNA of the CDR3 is TGTGCCAGCAGCCAGGATTGGGGGAGCAATCAGCCCCAGCATTTT. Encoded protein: CASSQDWGSNQPQHF.